A selection of T cell receptor beta chains follows, all from one sample in a study of T cell responses to AZD1222 COVID-19 vaccine. TCRdb's copy holds only in-frame clones and misses some; the assay was immunoSEQ multiplex PCR. The repertoire consists of more than 80,000 clones, with approximately 91% occurring once and the leading ten covering about 20%. The sequences come from peripheral blood, collected on day 0 of AZD1222 vaccination. The receptors were sampled from an adult in good health. The CDR3 runs from the conserved cysteine through the conserved F or W.

16	TRBJ1-4	TRBV28	CASSLSGPRLGEKLFF
14	TRBJ1-3	TRBV28	CASSLPPWRNAIYF
17	TRBJ2-6	TRBV19	CASSIQRRVSGANVLTF
15	TRBJ2-6	TRBV19	CASSIVTAGANVLTF
12	TRBJ1-6	TRBV19	CASIGQKSPLHF
13	TRBJ1-4	TRBV5-6	CASSLWGNEKLFF
18	TRBJ2-2	TRBV6-2/TRBV6-3	CASSYVRGSAFSVWELFF
16	TRBJ1-5	TRBV5-1	CASSLSPGGGNQPQHF
14	TRBJ1-1	TRBV18	CASSPYKENTEAFF
15	TRBJ1-1	TRBV2	CASSEQGATNTEAFF
17	TRBJ2-7	TRBV27	CASSLLGQGLRSYEQYF
15	TRBJ1-5	TRBV28	CASSSRDRGNQPQHF
13	TRBJ1-1	TRBV7-8	CASSLALGDRAFF
14	TRBJ1-5	TRBV7-2	CASSLDSSNQPQHF
13	TRBJ1-2	TRBV18	CASSPGGTYGYTF
15	TRBJ2-1	TRBV3-1/TRBV3-2	CASSPTSGASNEQFF
13	TRBJ1-6	TRBV11-1	CASSLLENSPLHF
12	TRBJ2-2	TRBV5-4	CASSLEGGELFF
15	TRBJ1-2	TRBV6-2/TRBV6-3	CASSNWDRGVRGYTF
16	TRBJ1-1	TRBV18	CASSPSTPDGGTEAFF
17	TRBJ1-6	TRBV7-9	CASSSHETGGVRSPLHF
15	TRBJ2-7	TRBV6-1	CASSDRGLAGYEQYF
13	TRBJ2-5	TRBV19	CASSIQVQETQYF
18	TRBJ2-2	TRBV5-4	CASSLGLRQGPNTGELFF
12	TRBJ2-1	TRBV12-3/TRBV12-4	CASSFGYNEQFF
15	TRBJ1-1	TRBV5-4	CASSWGQGAKTEAFF
16	TRBJ1-4	TRBV9	CASSVRQGLSPEKLFF
13	TRBJ1-5	TRBV19	CASAGALTQPQHF
15	TRBJ2-7	TRBV6-5	CASSYQSGRPYEQYF
11	TRBJ1-1	TRBV20-1	CSASLVPEAFF
15	TRBJ2-6	TRBV6-5	CASRRQGAGANVLTF
16	TRBJ2-1	TRBV19	CASSALSGVIYNEQFF
15	TRBJ1-2	TRBV4-2	CASRSRGGTNYGYTF
12	TRBJ1-4	TRBV12-3/TRBV12-4	CASSFGNEKLFF
16	TRBJ2-3	TRBV20-1	CSASRLSGGATDTQYF
15	TRBJ2-3	TRBV10-3	CAISVSFSGGDTQYF
17	TRBJ1-2	TRBV12-2	CASRYNIGGNANYGYTF
17	TRBJ2-3	TRBV28	CASKPRGWSERTDTQYF
14	TRBJ2-7	TRBV18	CASSPVTVSYEQYF
16	TRBJ1-5	TRBV19	CASSVQGPLGNQPQHF
12	TRBJ1-2	TRBV12-3/TRBV12-4	CASSPGPFGYTF
16	TRBJ2-1	TRBV10-3	CAISRQVAKGYNEQFF
9	TRBJ1-1	TRBV7-9	CASSSSPVW
13	TRBJ2-7	TRBV19	CASSTQGQVEQYF
15	TRBJ1-1	TRBV6-5	CASSYSSGGNTEAFF
13	TRBJ1-5	TRBV14	CASSRDSNQPQHF
14	TRBJ2-1	TRBV7-2	CASSPQGGYNEQFF
17	TRBJ1-2	TRBV27	CASSLSIVRDVPYGYTF
13	TRBJ1-1	TRBV18	CASSPSQDTEAFF
16	TRBJ1-1	TRBV6-5	CASSYTSRARGTEAFF
15	TRBJ1-2	TRBV6-5	CASKAPGALSYGYTF
14	TRBJ1-5	TRBV7-8	CASSLGTLGQPQHF
13	TRBJ2-7	TRBV10-3	CAISATELGEQYF
16	TRBJ2-5	TRBV9	CASSPGTPRIQETQYF